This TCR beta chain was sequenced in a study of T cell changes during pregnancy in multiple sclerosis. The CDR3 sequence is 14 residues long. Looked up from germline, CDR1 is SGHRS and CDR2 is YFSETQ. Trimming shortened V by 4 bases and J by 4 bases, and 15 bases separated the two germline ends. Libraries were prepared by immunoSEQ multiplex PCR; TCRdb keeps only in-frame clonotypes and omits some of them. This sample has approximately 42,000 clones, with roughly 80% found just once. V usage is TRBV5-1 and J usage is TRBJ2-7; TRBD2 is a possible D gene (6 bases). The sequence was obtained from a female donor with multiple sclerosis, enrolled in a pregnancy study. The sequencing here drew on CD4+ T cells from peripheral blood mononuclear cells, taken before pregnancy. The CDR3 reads CASSPGTEGYEQYF. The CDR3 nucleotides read TGCGCCAGCAGCCCCGGGACGGAGGGATACGAGCAGTACTTC.